These 3 T cell receptor beta chains were sequenced from one sample in a study of T cell repertoires in cytomegalovirus infection. TCRdb fed the reads into MiXCR, producing one record per CDR3 protein. Seen here are about half a million distinct CDR3 sequences, 33% observed once, and the top ten hold roughly 16%. No antigen is known for these receptors. This specimen was cultured PBMCs, taken from culture after CMV antigen stimulation. Receptors were obtained from a human donor in good health (CMV status not recorded). Some clones in this sample may be carry-over from other donors' samples.

This chain connects TRBV28 to TRBJ1-4; D unclear. V shed 2 bases and J shed 4 bases, with 8 bases lying between them. Germline CDR1 reads MDHEN; CDR2 reads SYDVKM. The CDR3 contains 14 residues. The CDR3: CASSLAGDNEKLFF. CDR3 DNA sequence: TGTGCCAGCAGTTTAGCCGGGGATAATGAAAAACTGTTTTTT.

In this sample, this clonotype turned up a few times. The chain combines TRBV4-1 with TRBJ1-5; a weak D match, TRBD1 (5 bases). The CDR3 totals 19 residues. Germline CDR1 reads MGHRA; CDR2 reads YSYEKL. Deletions cut 3 bases from V and 0 bases from J, with 21 bases between. CDR3 residues: CASSHGWGSLSLSNQPQHF. The CDR3 DNA sequence: TGCGCCAGCAGCCACGGGTGGGGGTCTCTTTCACTTAGCAATCAGCCCCAGCATTTT.

The chain recombines TRBV7-9 with TRBJ2-1, with a tentative D call TRBD1 (5 bases). V was cut by 8 bases and J by 4 bases, with 15 bases left in between. CDR1 and CDR2 (germline): SEHNR, FQNEAQ (reference sequence). The CDR3 is 14 amino acids. CDR3 loop: CASDSRGDYNEQFF. CDR3 nucleotide sequence: TGTGCCAGCGACTCTAGGGGCGATTACAATGAGCAGTTCTTC.